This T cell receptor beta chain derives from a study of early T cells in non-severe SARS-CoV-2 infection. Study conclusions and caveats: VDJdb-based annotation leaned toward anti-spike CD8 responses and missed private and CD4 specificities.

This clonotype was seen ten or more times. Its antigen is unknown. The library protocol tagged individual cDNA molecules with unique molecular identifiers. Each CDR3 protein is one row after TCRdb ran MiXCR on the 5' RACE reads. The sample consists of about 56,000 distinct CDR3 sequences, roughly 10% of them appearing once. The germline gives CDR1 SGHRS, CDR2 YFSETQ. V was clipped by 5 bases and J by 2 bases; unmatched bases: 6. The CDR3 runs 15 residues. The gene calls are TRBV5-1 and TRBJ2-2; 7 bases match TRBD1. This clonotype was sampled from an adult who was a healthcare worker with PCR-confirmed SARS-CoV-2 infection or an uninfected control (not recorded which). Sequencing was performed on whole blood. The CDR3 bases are TGCGCCAGCAGTCTACAGGGGTTCAACACCGGGGAGCTGTTTTTT. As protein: CASSLQGFNTGELFF.